What follows are 20 T cell receptor beta chains derived from one specimen sequenced in a study of CD8 T cells in ankylosing spondylitis. Each CDR3 protein is one row after TCRdb ran MiXCR on the 5' RACE reads. Among 100,000 to 150,000 distinct CDR3 sequences, about a sixth were seen once, and the ten largest hold roughly 30%. The antigens for these receptors are not known. General study findings and limits: Ankylosing spondylitis blood appeared to be characterized by a TCR beta motif of under ten highly homologous variants.

The sample taken for sequencing was blood, either unsorted or a sorted T cell fraction (not recorded which). These receptor sequences come from a male donor with ankylosing spondylitis.

This clonotype appeared a few times. The chain joins TRBV19 to TRBJ2-1, with D uncertain. CDR3 length: 11 amino acids. Germline assignment: CDR1 LNHDA and CDR2 SQIVND (reference sequence). With 3 bases removed from V and 9 bases from J, the gap between germline ends came to 6 bases. The chain's CDR3 is CASSIGSEQFF. The DNA for the CDR3 is TGTGCCAGTAGTATTGGAAGTGAGCAGTTCTTC.

This clonotype appeared a single time. The chain couples TRBV7-2 to TRBJ2-3, with D maybe TRBD1 (6 bases). CDR3 length: 14 residues. Trimming removed 4 bases at V and 2 bases at J, with 10 bases between. Germline CDR1 is SGHTA and CDR2 is FQGNSA. This chain's CDR3 is CASSSGGHTDTQYF. The CDR3 nucleotides read TGTGCCAGCAGCTCTGGGGGACACACAGATACGCAGTATTTT.

The gene calls are TRBV6-1 and TRBJ2-5; D is perhaps TRBD2 (6 bases). Trimming removed 7 bases from V and 5 bases from J, with 20 bases in between. CDR1 and CDR2 from the germline V gene are MNHNS and SASEGT. The CDR3 has 15 amino acids. The CDR3 coding sequence is TGTGCCAGCACAGTAACGTACGGGAGAAGGGAGACCCAGTACTTC. Residues: CASTVTYGRRETQYF.

The J gene is TRBJ1-2, the V gene TRBV4-3; D is unclear. The CDR3 length is 15 residues. Germline values: CDR1 LGHNA, CDR2 YSLEER. The V gene lost 1 base and the J gene lost 3 bases, with 12 bases spanning the gap. The CDR3 region has the DNA TGCGCCAGCAGCCAAGGGAATTGGGAGCACTATGGCTACACCTTC. This gives the protein CASSQGNWEHYGYTF.

The chain recombines TRBV5-1 with TRBJ2-3; 11 bases map to TRBD2. Germline V gene sequence: CDR1 SGHRS, CDR2 YFSETQ. The V segment lost 3 bases and the J segment 4 bases; nucleotides outside the gene matches: 4. This CDR3 contains 15 residues. The chain's CDR3 is CASSSGTSGADTQYF. The DNA for the CDR3 is TGCGCCAGCAGCTCCGGGACTAGCGGTGCAGATACGCAGTATTTT.

This clonotype was seen just once. The chain links TRBV6-1 to TRBJ2-2; 7 nucleotides line up with TRBD2. Germline CDR1 reads MNHNS; CDR2 reads SASEGT. V lost 8 bases, J lost 5 bases, and 11 bases stayed unmatched. There are 15 residues in the CDR3. The CDR3 is CASGWAGAVTGELFF. The CDR3 bases are TGTGCCAGCGGGTGGGCGGGAGCGGTTACCGGGGAGCTGTTTTTT.

The chain is built from TRBV28 and TRBJ1-5; D is unclear. The CDR3 has 15 amino acids. V was cut by 2 bases and J by 5 bases, with 13 bases left in between. Germline CDR1 MDHEN, CDR2 SYDVKM. Here the CDR3 DNA reads TGTGCCAGCAGTTTAACTCCGGCCGGCGATCAGCCCCAGCATTTT. As protein: CASSLTPAGDQPQHF.

This clonotype was counted between two and nine times. J is TRBJ2-2 and V is TRBV27, with TRBD1 as a possible D gene (7 bases). Looked up from germline, CDR1 is MNHEY and CDR2 is SMNVEV (reference sequence). The CDR3 spans 14 residues. Trimming pared 7 bases from V and 5 bases from J, leaving 14 bases between. CDR3 residues: CASIGAGGTGELFF. CDR3 DNA: TGTGCCAGCATAGGGGCAGGGGGGACCGGGGAGCTGTTTTTT.

This clonotype was picked up a small number of times. The chain carries TRBV7-9 and TRBJ2-7, with 7 positions matching TRBD2. The CDR3 loop spans 15 amino acids. J was trimmed by 1 base and V by 3 bases; bases with no gene match: 6. The germline V gene encodes CDR1 SEHNR and CDR2 FQNEAQ (reference sequence). In DNA form, the CDR3 reads TGTGCCAGCAGCTTCCAGCGGGGAGAGTCCTACGAGCAGTACTTC. This sequence encodes CASSFQRGESYEQYF.

This clonotype was counted between two and nine times. The chain combines TRBV5-1 with TRBJ1-2, with D hard to call. V was clipped by 1 base and J by 5 bases, with 18 bases between them. CDR3 length: 16 amino acids. In germline, CDR1 is SGHRS, CDR2 YFSETQ. The CDR3 here is CASSLSPYTSHYGYTF. Written as DNA, the CDR3 is TGCGCCAGCAGCTTGTCCCCGTACACGTCCCATTATGGCTACACCTTC.

This clonotype showed up just a few times. V usage is TRBV4-1 and J usage is TRBJ1-5, with D unclear. Germline loops: CDR1 MGHRA, CDR2 YSYEKL. Trimming removed 1 base at V and 5 bases at J, with 12 bases between. CDR3 length: 15 amino acids. This chain's CDR3 is CASSQALAEYQPQHF. CDR3 in DNA: TGCGCCAGCAGCCAAGCGCTCGCCGAGTATCAGCCCCAGCATTTT.

This clonotype has more than one count but fewer than ten. The chain carries TRBV7-9 and TRBJ1-6, with TRBD1 matching 10 bases. This CDR3 is 15 amino acids long. The ends lost 6 bases at V and 6 bases at J; junction bases unmatched: 5. Germline CDR1 is SEHNR and CDR2 is FQNEAQ (reference sequence). CDR3 DNA sequence: TGTGCCAGCAGGCCCGGGACAGGGGTTAATTCACCCCTCCACTTT. It is translated as CASRPGTGVNSPLHF.

The genes are TRBV28 and TRBJ2-6; no clear D gene. The CDR3 spans 16 residues. Trimming shortened V by 5 bases and J by 0 bases, and 11 bases separated the two germline ends. CDR1 MDHEN and CDR2 SYDVKM come from the germline V gene. The DNA for the CDR3 is TGTGCCAGCAGTCGCGATAAAGGCTCTGGGGCCAACGTCCTGACTTTC. It translates to CASSRDKGSGANVLTF.

This clonotype occurred a few times. The chain is built from TRBV9 and TRBJ2-7; 10 nucleotides line up with TRBD1. J lost 4 bases, V lost 7 bases, and 5 bases had no gene match. The CDR3 contains 13 residues. Germline CDR1 reads SGDLS; CDR2 reads YYNGEE. CDR3 in DNA: TGTGCCAGCGGACGACAGGGGGCTTACGAGCAGTACTTC. Its translation is CASGRQGAYEQYF.

A few counts support this clonotype. The rearrangement joins TRBV4-1 to TRBJ1-1; D may be TRBD1 (6 bases). The CDR3 has 15 residues. V lost 1 base to trimming and J lost 0 bases, with 9 bases between them. Germline V gene sequence: CDR1 MGHRA, CDR2 YSYEKL. CDR3 sequence: CASSQAGGLNTEAFF. The CDR3 DNA reads TGCGCCAGCAGCCAAGCTGGGGGCCTGAACACTGAAGCTTTCTTT.

This clonotype occurred a few times. CDR3 sequence reads: CASSLVVSLNTGELFF. The CDR3 DNA sequence: TGCGCCAGCAGCTTGGTAGTTAGCCTAAACACCGGGGAGCTGTTTTTT. The J gene is TRBJ2-2, the V gene TRBV5-1; no clear D. The CDR3 sequence is 16 residues long. V was pared by 0 bases and J by 2 bases, with 11 bases between. CDR1 and CDR2 (germline): SGHRS, YFSETQ.

The V gene is TRBV20-1, the J gene TRBJ2-2, with unresolved D. Trimming cost V 2 bases and J 3 bases, with 7 bases left between them. Per the germline V gene, CDR1 is DFQATT and CDR2 is SNEGSKA (reference sequence). The CDR3 covers 13 residues. The CDR3 nucleotides read TGCAGTGCTAGAAACGTTGACACCGGGGAGCTGTTTTTT. This sequence encodes CSARNVDTGELFF.

The V and J genes are TRBV3-1 and TRBJ2-2; D is uncertain. The CDR3 covers 14 residues. The germline V and J ends were trimmed by 0 bases and 6 bases, with 8 bases remaining between them. In germline, CDR1 is LGHDT, CDR2 YNNKEL (reference sequence). This CDR3 is CASSQDPTAGELFF. CDR3 DNA sequence: TGTGCCAGCAGCCAAGATCCCACTGCCGGGGAGCTGTTTTTT.

A few counts support this clonotype. J is TRBJ2-2 and V is TRBV5-1; possible D gene TRBD1, 6 bases. CDR1 is SGHRS and CDR2 is YFSETQ in the germline V gene. V was shortened by 4 bases and J by 3 bases, with 22 bases between the two germline ends. The CDR3 is 18 residues long. CDR3 protein: CASSRTPSRQEYTGELFF. The CDR3 coding sequence is TGCGCCAGCAGCCGGACCCCTTCTAGACAGGAATACACCGGGGAGCTGTTTTTT.

This clonotype was recorded at least ten times. This chain connects TRBV29-1 to TRBJ1-4, with D perhaps TRBD1 (6 bases). The CDR3 consists of 12 residues. Germline CDR1 and CDR2: SQVTM and ANQGSEA. Trimming shortened V by 3 bases and J by 5 bases, and 7 bases separated the two germline ends. The CDR3 spells CSVDTGNEKLFF. CDR3 DNA sequence: TGCAGCGTTGACACAGGGAATGAAAAACTGTTTTTT.